The sequence of this TCR beta chain was determined in a study of graft-versus-host responses after intestinal transplantation. Points from the study as a whole: The authors found GvH clones in recipient marrow, some appearing first in ileum or blood. Within allografts, high graft-versus-host to host-versus-graft clonal ratios were seen among patients with graft-donor T cell macrochimerism. Early declines in HvG clones that occurred post-transplant were associated with peak circulating GvH clone levels.

Using immunoSEQ multiplex PCR, the repertoire was profiled, and TCRdb retains in-frame clones only, with some absent. The sample lists approximately 82,000 clones; 91% were seen once. Remarks on this clone: Antigen unknown.

CDR1 is SGHTA, CDR2 FQGNSA, per germline. With V trimmed by 3 bases and J by 12 bases, 6 bases remained unmatched. The CDR3 length is 12 residues. The sample consisted of unstimulated CD4+ T cells sorted from spleen or lymph node cells, taken before intestinal transplant. The rearrangement joins TRBV7-2 to TRBJ2-7, with 9 bases that match TRBD2. The clonotype originates from a human donor who received an intestinal transplant. CDR3 nucleotide sequence: TGTGCCAGCAGCTTTGGCGGGGGGGGCATGTACTTC. The encoded protein is CASSFGGGGMYF.